The 21 T cell receptor beta chains below were found in one sample sequenced in a study of T cells in women clearing cervical HPV infection. Measured with immunoSEQ multiplex PCR; TCRdb has only the in-frame clones, and not every one. This repertoire comprises about 35,000 clones; its ten largest clones make up roughly 1.5%. The source material was blood buffy coat. Receptor source: a woman aged 18 to 75 with a cervical HPV16 infection that either progressed to CIN3+ or cleared (not recorded which).

For this clone: Coverage ceases 3 residues before the CDR3 finishes, and the germline J gene fills in the end. The V call is TRBV5-1, the J call TRBJ2-2; D gene uncertain. The CDR3 contains 15 residues. Looked up from germline, CDR1 is SGHRS and CDR2 is YFSETQ. CDR3 amino acids: CASSLALGHHSPLFF. The covered CDR3 bases are TGCGCCAGCAGCTTGGCCCTAGGCCATCATTCACCG. The full variable domain, with the rest looked up from reference TRBV5-1 and TRBJ2-2, is KAGVTQTPRYLIKTRGQQVTLSCSPISGHRSVSWYQQTPGQGLQFLFEYFSETQRNKGNFPGRFSGRQFSNSRSEMNVSTLELGDSALYLCASSLALGHHSPLFFGEGSRLTVL.

As regards this clone: Read coverage stops 3 residues before the CDR3 terminus; the germline J gene supplies the remainder. The chain employs TRBV7-9 and TRBJ1-5; 9 nucleotides line up with TRBD1. The CDR3 runs to 15 residues. V trimming: 5 bases; J trimming: 7 bases; junction bases outside the gene matches: 9. Per germline, CDR1 SEHNR and CDR2 FQNEAQ (reference sequence). The covered CDR3 bases are TGTGCCAGCAGCCACACGGACAGGGGAGGCCAGCCC. Its translation: CASSHTDRGGQP. The CDR3 as a whole reads CASSHTDRGGQPQHF. Supplemented by reference TRBV7-9 and TRBJ1-5, the full variable domain reads DTGVSQNPRHKITKRGQNVTFRCDPISEHNRLYWYRQTLGQGPEFLTYFQNEAQLEKSRLLSDRFSAERPKGSFSTLEIQRTEQGDSAMYLCASSHTDRGGQPQHFGDGTRLSIL.

In regard to this clone: The read terminates 3 residues ahead of where the CDR3 ends, so the germline J gene completes it. J is TRBJ1-2 and V is TRBV7-2; the D is unclear. Germline assignment: CDR1 SGHTA and CDR2 FQGNSA. The CDR3 runs 13 residues. This CDR3 is CASSFKIGDTYTF. The CDR3 bases that were read are TGTGCCAGCAGTTTCAAGATCGGGGATACC.

As for this clone: The CDR3 goes on 3 residues after the read ends, and that part is filled in from the germline J gene. V is TRBV30 and J is TRBJ2-1; TRBD2 aligns across 9 bases. J lost 5 bases, V lost 0 bases, and 8 bases had no gene match. Germline V CDR1 and CDR2: GTSNPN, SVGIG (reference sequence). The CDR3 consists of 16 residues. The sequenced part of the CDR3 DNA is TGTGCCTGGAGTGTACGGCGGCTAGCGGGAAACAATGAG. It encodes CAWSVRRLAGNNE. The CDR3 in its entirety is CAWSVRRLAGNNEQFF.

The CDR3 spells CASSLAPGDEQYF. The DNA read from the CDR3 is TGCGCCAGCAGCTTGGCCCCGGGGGACGAG. The chain uses TRBV5-1 and TRBJ2-7; possibly TRBD2 for D (6 bases). The sequence runs out 3 residues before the end of the CDR3; the remainder is reconstructed from the germline J gene. Trimming removed 0 bases at V and 5 bases at J, with 9 bases between. Germline V gives CDR1 SGHRS, CDR2 YFSETQ. The length of the CDR3 is 13 residues. The entire variable domain, with the rest obtained from reference TRBV5-1 and TRBJ2-7, is as follows: KAGVTQTPRYLIKTRGQQVTLSCSPISGHRSVSWYQQTPGQGLQFLFEYFSETQRNKGNFPGRFSGRQFSNSRSEMNVSTLELGDSALYLCASSLAPGDEQYFGPGTRLTVT.

Concerning this clone: The CDR3 extends 3 residues past the end of the read, so its final part is completed from the germline J gene. The chain uses TRBV7-2 and TRBJ2-7; D may be TRBD2 (6 bases). The V gene lost 3 bases and the J gene lost 0 bases, with 12 bases spanning the gap. Germline values: CDR1 SGHTA, CDR2 FQGNSA. This CDR3 contains 15 residues. The sequenced part of the CDR3 DNA is TGTGCCAGCAGCTTCCAGGTGGGGGGCTCCTACGAG. This sequence encodes CASSFQVGGSYE. The complete CDR3 reads CASSFQVGGSYEQYF.

To note about this clone: The DNA ends 3 residues before the CDR3 does, and the rest of the CDR3 is filled in from the germline J gene. The chain joins TRBV20-1 to TRBJ2-3; TRBD1 matches 7 bases. Germline V gene sequence: CDR1 DFQATT, CDR2 SNEGSKA (reference sequence). The CDR3 is 15 residues long. After removal of 5 bases from V and 4 bases from J, the junction contained 12 bases not matched to a gene. CDR3 loop: CSAGGRQGTADTQYF. The CDR3 bases that were read are TGCAGTGCTGGGGGCCGACAGGGAACGGCAGATACG.

Comments on this clone: The CDR3 extends 3 residues past the end of the read, so its final part is completed from the germline J gene. V usage is TRBV5-1 and J usage is TRBJ2-2; TRBD2 matches 11 bases. This CDR3 is 16 amino acids long. Germline CDR1 SGHRS, CDR2 YFSETQ. Unmatched junction bases numbered 6, after V lost 3 bases and J lost 5 bases. The CDR3 protein is CASSYLSGRETGELFF. Partial CDR3 DNA: TGCGCCAGCAGCTACCTTAGCGGGAGGGAAACCGGGGAG.

A word on this clone: A read error may produce the germline difference seen at one junction end. The read is 3 residues too short to cover the CDR3 end, so that end is filled in from the germline J gene. The chain is built from TRBV7-9 and TRBJ2-5; D gene uncertain. The CDR3 contains 12 residues. The V gene's germline CDR1 is SEHNR and CDR2 FQNEAQ (reference sequence). The sequenced part of the CDR3 DNA is TGTGCCGGCAGCTGGAGCACAGATACC. Amino acid sequence: CAGSWSTDT. The complete CDR3 reads CAGSWSTDTQYF.

Turning to this clone: The missing CDR3 end, 3 residues past where the read stops, is filled in from the germline J gene. The chain joins TRBV20-1 to TRBJ2-2; 10 nucleotides line up with TRBD2. The germline V gene has CDR1 DFQATT and CDR2 SNEGSKA (reference sequence). CDR3 length: 16 amino acids. V shed 1 base, J shed 3 bases, and the junction held 5 bases outside the gene matches. This CDR3 reads CSARASGSSYTGELFF. The sequenced CDR3 bases are TGCAGTGCTAGAGCTAGCGGGAGCTCTTACACCGGGGAG.

The sequenced part of the CDR3 DNA is TGCGCCAGCAGCTTGGTCCCCGGAACGGGAGGGGCAGAGACC. Its protein is CASSLVPGTGGAET. The entire CDR3 reads CASSLVPGTGGAETQYF. The rearrangement links TRBV5-1 to TRBJ2-5; TRBD2 matches 8 bases. The read ends 3 residues before the CDR3 terminus; that terminus is restored from the germline J gene. The germline V gene has CDR1 SGHRS and CDR2 YFSETQ. The CDR3 contains 17 residues. Losses at the gene ends were 0 bases for V and 4 bases for J; bases not matched to a gene: 11.

About this clone: Sequencing ends 3 residues short of the CDR3 end; the germline J gene provides the rest. This chain joins TRBV5-1 and TRBJ2-7; the match to TRBD1 covers 9 bases. This CDR3 region has 15 residues. CDR1 and CDR2 (germline): SGHRS, YFSETQ. Germline trimming cut 0 bases from V and 3 bases from J; bases unmatched to any gene: 4. The CDR3 region is CASSLEGQGFYEQYF. CDR3 DNA, as far as it was read: TGCGCCAGCAGCTTGGAGGGACAGGGTTTCTACGAG. The complete variable domain, with remaining parts taken from reference TRBV5-1 and TRBJ2-7, reads KAGVTQTPRYLIKTRGQQVTLSCSPISGHRSVSWYQQTPGQGLQFLFEYFSETQRNKGNFPGRFSGRQFSNSRSEMNVSTLELGDSALYLCASSLEGQGFYEQYFGPGTRLTVT.

With respect to this clone: The CDR3 end falls 3 residues outside the read, so it is completed with the germline J gene. This chain uses TRBV7-9 with TRBJ1-5; TRBD1 agrees at 7 bases. This CDR3 has 15 amino acids. Germline CDR1 is SEHNR and CDR2 is FQNEAQ (reference sequence). V was clipped by 5 bases and J by 7 bases; unmatched bases: 11. CDR3 in amino acids: CASSPGTVLGQPQHF. Incomplete CDR3 DNA: TGTGCCAGCAGCCCGGGGACAGTCCTAGGGCAGCCC.

Regarding this clone: The read ends 3 residues early relative to the CDR3; the germline J gene fills the gap. The chain recombines TRBV5-1 with TRBJ1-4, with 8 bases identical to TRBD1. Germline CDR1 is SGHRS and CDR2 is YFSETQ. The CDR3 covers 18 residues. The covered CDR3 bases are TGCGCCAGCAGCTTGGCGACAGGGGCGGGCTCCTATAATTCACCA. This encodes CASSLATGAGSYNSP. The full-length CDR3 reads as CASSLATGAGSYNSPLFF.

Regarding this clone: The observed sequence ends 3 residues before the CDR3 terminus, with the missing tail filled in from the germline J gene. This chain joins TRBV5-1 and TRBJ2-1, with 10 bases fitting TRBD2. The CDR3 is made up of 19 amino acids. CDR1 and CDR2 from the germline V gene are SGHRS and YFSETQ. The trim removed 1 base at V and 6 bases at J, leaving 16 bases unmatched. CDR3 residues: CASSLFYTRRTSGRNEQFF. Partial CDR3 DNA: TGCGCCAGCAGCTTGTTCTACACCCGCCGGACTAGCGGACGCAATGAG.

Concerning this clone itself: The read halts 3 residues ahead of the CDR3 end, with the missing end drawn from the germline J gene. The rearrangement uses TRBV6-1 and TRBJ2-7, with TRBD1 matching 9 bases. The CDR3 totals 16 residues. Germline-derived CDR1 and CDR2 are MNHNS and SASEGT. V was pared by 4 bases and J by 3 bases, with 10 bases of the junction left unmatched. The part of the CDR3 DNA that was read is TGTGCCAGCAGTGTAGACACAGGGGGCGGATTCTACGAG. Amino acids: CASSVDTGGGFYE. The CDR3, in full, reads CASSVDTGGGFYEQYF.

Concerning this clone: The read finishes 3 residues shy of the CDR3 end, and the germline J gene is used to complete it. The chain carries TRBV10-3 and TRBJ1-2; tentatively, D is TRBD1 (5 bases). CDR1 is ENHRY, CDR2 SYGVKD, per germline. The CDR3 runs 13 residues. Trimming shortened V by 2 bases and J by 6 bases, and 10 bases separated the two germline ends. Partial CDR3 DNA: TGTGCCATCAGTGAGCGAGGGGAGAATGGC. It encodes CAISERGENG. The CDR3 in full is CAISERGENGYTF.

Of note for this clone: With the read ending 3 residues before the CDR3 end, the germline J gene is used to fill in that end. The genes are TRBV20-1 and TRBJ2-3, with TRBD2 identical over 12 bases. There are 13 residues in the CDR3. In germline, CDR1 is DFQATT, CDR2 SNEGSKA (reference sequence). CDR3 DNA (partial): TGCAGTGCTAGGACTAGCGGGAGAGAGACG. This encodes CSARTSGRET. The full CDR3 reads CSARTSGRETQYF.

Comment on this clone: The DNA ends 3 residues before the CDR3 does, and the rest of the CDR3 is filled in from the germline J gene. V usage is TRBV2 and J usage is TRBJ1-3; TRBD1 matches 8 bases. The CDR3 is 16 amino acids. Losses at the gene ends were 7 bases for V and 4 bases for J; bases not matched to a gene: 12. In germline, CDR1 is SNHLY, CDR2 FYNNEI. CDR3 amino acids: CASNRNRGIGGNTIYF. The sequenced CDR3 bases are TGTGCCAGCAACCGGAACAGGGGGATTGGCGGAAACACC.

About this clone: From the germline J gene comes the end of the CDR3, since the read stops 3 residues before it. The V call is TRBV5-1, the J call TRBJ2-5; 10 bases are a match to TRBD2. The V gene's germline CDR1 is SGHRS and CDR2 YFSETQ. This CDR3 comprises 16 residues. The sequenced part of the CDR3 DNA is TGCGCCAGCAGCTTCTTACTAGCGGGGAGCACAGATACC. It yields the protein CASSFLLAGSTDT. The full CDR3 is CASSFLLAGSTDTQYF.

To note about this clone: The read ends 3 residues shy of where the CDR3 ends; the end is completed using the germline J gene. The chain is built from TRBV6-1 and TRBJ2-3; D remains unclear. CDR3 size: 15 residues. Trimming cost V 0 bases and J 2 bases, with 9 bases left between them. The V gene's germline CDR1 is MNHNS and CDR2 SASEGT. CDR3 DNA (partial): TGTGCCAGCAGTGAAGCGCAAGGGTTCACAGATACG. Protein: CASSEAQGFTDT. The complete CDR3 sequence is CASSEAQGFTDTQYF.